Presented here are 22 T cell receptor beta chains from one specimen sequenced in a study of blood T cell repertoires in COVID-19. Measured with immunoSEQ multiplex PCR; TCRdb has only the in-frame clones, and not every one. The table lists over 35,000 clones, around 85% of them singletons, with nearly 25% in the top ten. The sequencing sample was made of peripheral blood. The receptors originated from a human donor with acute or convalescent COVID-19. The donor label of this sample is uncertain.

This chain uses TRBV4-3 with TRBJ1-1, with a possible D match to TRBD1 (5 bases). The CDR3 sequence is 14 residues long. Germline V lookup: CDR1 LGHNA, CDR2 YSLEER. The V gene lost 0 bases and the J gene lost 7 bases, with 12 bases spanning the gap. CDR3 residues: CASSQDTGGDEAFF. In DNA, the CDR3 is TGCGCCAGCAGCCAAGATACAGGAGGGGATGAAGCTTTCTTT.

The rearrangement joins TRBV6-6 to TRBJ1-2, with 10 bases aligning to TRBD1. With V trimmed by 5 bases and J by 3 bases, 12 bases remained unmatched. CDR1 MNHNY and CDR2 SVGAGI come from the germline V gene (reference sequence). The CDR3 consists of 17 residues. CDR3 protein: CASSPNLPGQGYYGYTF. CDR3 bases: TGTGCCAGCAGTCCTAATCTCCCGGGACAGGGGTACTATGGCTACACCTTC.

The chain has TRBV7-9 and TRBJ2-4, with 9 positions matching TRBD2. J gave up 6 bases and V 5 bases, and 11 bases lay outside the gene matches. The CDR3 totals 16 residues. Per the germline V gene, CDR1 is SEHNR and CDR2 is FQNEAQ (reference sequence). The DNA for the CDR3 is TGTGCCAGCAGCCCAGGACTAGCGATGGGTGGAAACATTCAGTACTTC. Translating it yields CASSPGLAMGGNIQYF.

This clone showed up just a few times. The chain uses TRBV7-9 and TRBJ2-1; 9 bases are a match to TRBD2. The V and J ends lost 2 bases and 10 bases, in that order; junction bases with no gene match: 18. Germline-derived CDR1 and CDR2 are SEHNR and FQNEAQ (reference sequence). There are 18 residues in the CDR3. The CDR3 DNA is TGTGCCAGCAGCTTAAAGGTTCGGGTAGGGGGACTAGCAGGGGAGCAGTTCTTC. It translates to CASSLKVRVGGLAGEQFF.

The chain recombines TRBV18 with TRBJ2-1; 11 bases are shared with TRBD1. CDR1 and CDR2 (germline): KGHSH, LQKENI. CDR3 length equals 17 residues. Germline trimming cut 4 bases from V and 2 bases from J; bases unmatched to any gene: 7. This chain's CDR3 is CASSQTWDRGAYNEQFF. CDR3 nucleotides: TGTGCCAGCTCACAAACCTGGGACAGGGGGGCCTACAATGAGCAGTTCTTC. The full variable domain, rest sourced from reference TRBV18 and TRBJ2-1, is NAGVMQNPRHLVRRRGQEARLRCSPMKGHSHVYWYRQLPEEGLKFMVYLQKENIIDESGMPKERFSAEFPKEGPSILRIQQVVRGDSAAYFCASSQTWDRGAYNEQFFGPGTRLTVL.

The genes are TRBV7-2 and TRBJ2-5; 8 positions agree with TRBD2. The V gene's germline CDR1 is SGHTA and CDR2 FQGNSA. The CDR3 totals 15 residues. The J segment lost 4 bases and the V segment lost 1 base, leaving 5 bases of the junction unmatched. CDR3 nucleotides: TGTGCCAGCAGCTTAGGGACGGGGGGGACAGAGACCCAGTACTTC. Translated: CASSLGTGGTETQYF.

The rearrangement links TRBV6-6 to TRBJ1-2, with 7 positions matching TRBD1. The CDR3 length is 14 residues. Unmatched junction bases numbered 4, after V lost 2 bases and J lost 4 bases. Germline CDR1 is MNHNY and CDR2 is SVGAGI (reference sequence). The CDR3 sequence: CASSYPQGSYGYTF. In nucleotides, the CDR3 is TGTGCCAGCAGTTACCCACAGGGGTCCTATGGCTACACCTTC.

J is TRBJ1-1 and V is TRBV7-6; D gene ambiguous. Trimming shortened V by 5 bases and J by 7 bases, and 8 bases separated the two germline ends. Germline CDR1 reads SGHVS; CDR2 reads FNYEAQ. This CDR3 is 11 amino acids long. CDR3 region: CASSRGSEAFF. The CDR3 DNA reads TGTGCCAGCAGCCGAGGAAGTGAAGCTTTCTTT.

The sample holds a few counts of this clone. The CDR3 reads CASSPSPDQPQHF. CDR3 coding DNA: TGCGCCAGCAGCCCCTCCCCGGATCAGCCCCAGCATTTT. V usage is TRBV4-3 and J usage is TRBJ1-5; no firm D call. Germline V gene lookup returns CDR1 LGHNA and CDR2 YSLEER. Trimming removed 4 bases at V and 5 bases at J, with 9 bases between. This CDR3 has 13 residues.

This chain joins TRBV5-5 and TRBJ1-2; D uncertain. Trimming took 0 bases from V and 1 from J, leaving 4 bases between them. The CDR3 has 13 amino acids. The germline CDR1 and CDR2 sequences are SGHKS and YYEKEE (reference sequence). CDR3 residues: CASSLGGNYGYTF. CDR3 sequence (DNA): TGTGCCAGCAGCTTGGGAGGTAACTATGGCTACACCTTC.

The J gene is TRBJ2-6, the V gene TRBV9; 9 bases line up with TRBD1. This CDR3 has 16 residues. Germline CDR1 SGDLS, CDR2 YYNGEE. V shed 3 bases, J shed 4 bases, and the junction held 5 bases outside the gene matches. As DNA, the CDR3 is TGTGCCAGCAGCGCCGGGACAGGGTCCGGGGCCAACGTCCTGACTTTC. Translation gives CASSAGTGSGANVLTF.

V is TRBV7-5 and J is TRBJ1-4; the table's D call of TRBD1 was not tested on the DNA. TRBV7-5 is classified as a pseudogene. The CDR3 contains 17 residues. The CDR3 here is CARSLRPGTGAISGLFF. CDR3 nucleotide sequence: TGTGCCAGAAGCTTAAGGCCCGGGACAGGGGCCATCTCCGGACTGTTTTTT.

CDR3: CASSDSSRNQPQHF. CDR3 sequence (DNA): TGTGCCAGCAGCGACTCGTCCCGCAATCAGCCCCAGCATTTT. The gene calls are TRBV6-2 or TRBV6-3 and TRBJ1-5; no definite D call. Between the trimmed V and J ends, which lost 6 bases and 2 bases, there was a span of 11 bases. This CDR3 contains 14 residues. Germline V gene sequence: CDR1 MNHEY, CDR2 SVGEGT.

The rearrangement uses TRBV25-1 and TRBJ1-3, with 7 bases matching TRBD1. Germline CDR1 is MGHDK and CDR2 is SYGVNS. V shed 2 bases, J shed 4 bases, and the junction held 5 bases outside the gene matches. CDR3 length: 15 amino acids. The CDR3 reads CASSEPRGAGNTIYF. The DNA of the CDR3 is TGTGCCAGCAGTGAACCCAGGGGGGCCGGAAACACCATATATTTT.

This CDR3 reads CASSQDFQAFYGYTF. The CDR3 DNA sequence: TGTGCCAGCAGCCAAGATTTCCAGGCCTTCTATGGCTACACCTTC. V and J are TRBV14 and TRBJ1-2; unclear D gene. V was trimmed by 0 bases and J by 4 bases, leaving 12 bases between them. The CDR3 totals 15 residues. Per germline, CDR1 SGHDN and CDR2 FVKESK.

The rearrangement joins TRBV4-3 to TRBJ1-6; 8 nucleotides agree with TRBD1. The germline V gene has CDR1 LGHNA and CDR2 YSLEER. J was trimmed by 7 bases and V by 6 bases; bases with no gene match: 11. The CDR3 totals 16 residues. The CDR3 reads CASSPEAGGGNSPLHF. The CDR3 DNA is TGCGCCAGCAGTCCAGAGGCAGGGGGCGGGAATTCACCCCTCCACTTT.

The gene calls are TRBV28 and TRBJ1-2; maybe TRBD1 (5 bases). Germline lookup yields CDR1 MDHEN and CDR2 SYDVKM. This CDR3 region has 15 residues. Between the trimmed V and J ends, which lost 1 base and 6 bases, there was a span of 15 bases. In nucleotides, the CDR3 is TGTGCCAGCAGTTTATCAGGGTGGGAATTCGATGGCTACACCTTC. It yields the protein CASSLSGWEFDGYTF.

This clone was detected a few times. The genes are TRBV27 and TRBJ1-3; D unclear. CDR3 length equals 16 residues. V dropped 4 bases and J dropped 4 bases, with 17 bases sitting between them. Germline loops: CDR1 MNHEY, CDR2 SMNVEV (reference sequence). Written as DNA, the CDR3 is TGTGCCAGCAGTTCAGGCGGGTCGGTATCAGGAAACACCATATATTTT. Amino acids: CASSSGGSVSGNTIYF.

The chain uses TRBV19 and TRBJ1-2; TRBD1 agrees at 9 bases. CDR1 LNHDA and CDR2 SQIVND come from the germline V gene (reference sequence). V lost 5 bases, J lost 4 bases, and 8 bases stayed unmatched. The CDR3 runs 15 residues. Here the CDR3 reads CASSPNRDRVYGYTF. The CDR3 DNA sequence: TGTGCCAGTAGTCCCAACCGGGACAGGGTCTATGGCTACACCTTC.

This chain connects TRBV27 to TRBJ2-7; 8 bases are shared with TRBD1. V dropped 4 bases and J dropped 1; count of bases not matched to a gene: 0. Germline V gene lookup returns CDR1 MNHEY and CDR2 SMNVEV (reference sequence). The CDR3 has 13 residues. CDR3 amino acids: CASSWDRSYEQYF. CDR3 in DNA: TGTGCCAGCAGTTGGGACAGGTCCTACGAGCAGTACTTC.

V usage is TRBV5-1 and J usage is TRBJ1-1; unclear D gene. The CDR3 extends over 14 amino acids. Trimming pared 0 bases from V and 6 bases from J, leaving 12 bases between. The germline CDR1 and CDR2 sequences are SGHRS and YFSETQ. CDR3 amino acids: CASSLGRQNPEAFF. The CDR3 coding sequence is TGCGCCAGCAGCTTGGGTAGACAAAACCCTGAAGCTTTCTTT.

The V call is TRBV10-3, the J call TRBJ2-2; D might be TRBD1 (6 bases). V was trimmed by 5 bases and J by 0 bases, leaving 10 bases between them. The germline CDR1 and CDR2 sequences are ENHRY and SYGVKD. The CDR3 covers 15 residues. The CDR3 nucleotides are TGTGCCATCAGTCGCAGGGGCGCGAACACCGGGGAGCTGTTTTTT. Its translation: CAISRRGANTGELFF.